Listed below are T cell receptor beta chains from one sample, sequenced in a study of cytomegalovirus exposure and HLA in healthy donors. This table comes from immunoSEQ multiplex PCR, and its TCRdb copy is limited to in-frame clones, with some not included. The sample has over 150,000 clones; roughly four fifths are singletons. The sequenced sample consisted of PBMCs. These receptors were collected from a man aged 18 to 30 in good health and CMV-seronegative. Each CDR3 is given with its conserved first and last residue. A D gene is named only where the DNA matches it firmly. Clone size is given for some rows only: seen once, a few or many times, or a class if the clone is expanded.

size: .; V: TRBV19; D: .; J: TRBJ1-1; CDR3: CASSMGSMNTEAFF; DNA: TGTGCCAGTAGTATGGGCAGCATGAACACTGAAGCTTTCTTT
size: .; V: TRBV5-6; D: TRBD2; J: TRBJ2-7; CDR3: CASSFGLAGDFF; DNA: TGTGCCAGCAGCTTTGGACTAGCGGGAGACTTCTTC
size: .; V: TRBV6-5; D: TRBD2; J: TRBJ2-7; CDR3: CASSPRLAEIYEQYF; DNA: TGTGCCAGCAGCCCCAGACTAGCGGAAATCTACGAGCAGTACTTC
size: .; V: TRBV4-3; D: TRBD1; J: TRBJ2-7; CDR3: CASSLGTGLAYEQYF; DNA: TGCGCCAGCAGCCTCGGGACAGGTCTGGCCTACGAGCAGTACTTC
size: once; V: TRBV18; D: .; J: TRBJ2-5; CDR3: CASSPRQQETQYF; DNA: TGTGCCAGCTCACCAAGACAGCAAGAGACCCAGTACTTC
size: .; V: TRBV19; D: TRBD2; J: TRBJ2-5; CDR3: CASSAWRGTVQETQYF; DNA: TGTGCCAGTAGTGCCTGGCGGGGGACGGTGCAAGAGACCCAGTACTTC
size: .; V: TRBV9; D: TRBD2; J: TRBJ2-1; CDR3: CASSVGPAGGSNEQFF; DNA: TGTGCCAGCAGCGTAGGACCAGCGGGAGGGAGCAATGAGCAGTTCTTC
size: .; V: TRBV7-9; D: .; J: TRBJ2-7; CDR3: CASSSRDNYEQYF; DNA: TGTGCCAGCAGCTCCCGGGACAACTACGAGCAGTACTTC
size: once; V: TRBV11-2; D: .; J: TRBJ2-7; CDR3: CASSPLETYEQYF; DNA: TGTGCCAGCAGCCCGTTGGAGACCTACGAGCAGTACTTC
size: .; V: TRBV25-1; D: .; J: TRBJ2-7; CDR3: CASSALLDEQYF; DNA: TGTGCCAGCAGTGCACTTTTGGACGAGCAGTACTTC
size: .; V: TRBV21-1; D: .; J: TRBJ1-1; CDR3: CASSSTRGRRVTEAFF; DNA: TGTGCCAGCAGCTCAACCAGGGGCAGGCGGGTCACTGAAGCTTTCTTT
size: few; V: TRBV7-2; D: TRBD2; J: TRBJ2-6; CDR3: CASSFGTSGTGANVLTF; DNA: TGCGCCAGCAGCTTCGGGACTAGCGGGACCGGGGCCAACGTCCTGACTTTC
size: .; V: TRBV19; D: TRBD1; J: TRBJ2-7; CDR3: CASSPEAGGLYEQYF; DNA: TGTGCCAGTTCCCCTGAGGCAGGGGGCCTCTACGAGCAGTACTTC
size: .; V: TRBV7-2; D: TRBD1; J: TRBJ1-5; CDR3: CASSAGQARQPQHF; DNA: TGTGCCAGCAGTGCCGGACAGGCACGGCAGCCCCAGCATTTT
size: many; V: TRBV19; D: TRBD1; J: TRBJ2-7; CDR3: CASSQGVVNEQYF; DNA: TGTGCCAGCTCACAGGGGGTGGTGAACGAGCAGTACTTC
size: .; V: TRBV7-2; D: .; J: TRBJ2-1; CDR3: CASSLRVGGYNEQFF; DNA: TGTGCCAGCAGCTTAAGGGTGGGAGGCTACAATGAGCAGTTCTTC
size: once; V: TRBV11-2; D: .; J: TRBJ2-7; CDR3: CASSLMAGYEQYF; DNA: TGTGCCAGCAGCTTAATGGCAGGCTACGAGCAGTACTTC
size: .; V: TRBV6-6; D: TRBD2; J: TRBJ2-5; CDR3: CASSWTGGRETQYF; DNA: TGTGCCAGCAGTTGGACGGGGGGGAGAGAGACCCAGTACTTC
size: few; V: TRBV19; D: .; J: TRBJ2-2; CDR3: CASSPVGQMMNTGELFF; DNA: TGTGCCAGTAGTCCGGTGGGGCAAATGATGAACACCGGGGAGCTGTTTTTT
size: .; V: TRBV7-2; D: .; J: TRBJ2-7; CDR3: CASSRQQVYEQYF; DNA: TGTGCCAGCAGCCGACAACAAGTCTACGAGCAGTACTTC
size: .; V: TRBV6-5; D: TRBD2; J: TRBJ2-1; CDR3: CASSGLAGGNEQFF; DNA: TGTGCCAGCAGTGGACTAGCGGGAGGCAATGAGCAGTTCTTC
size: .; V: TRBV28; D: TRBD2; J: TRBJ2-7; CDR3: CASSPHGGRTYEQYF; DNA: TGTGCCAGCAGTCCCCACGGGGGGAGGACCTACGAGCAGTACTTC
size: .; V: TRBV5-1; D: TRBD2; J: TRBJ2-7; CDR3: CASSLGGLAVDEQYF; DNA: TGCGCCAGCAGCTTGGGGGGACTAGCGGTCGACGAGCAGTACTTC
size: .; V: TRBV9; D: .; J: TRBJ2-2; CDR3: CASSAGGGELFF; DNA: TGTGCCAGCAGCGCGGGTGGCGGGGAGCTGTTTTTT
size: .; V: TRBV6-1; D: TRBD2; J: TRBJ2-1; CDR3: CASNQVGRGAGEQFF; DNA: TGTGCCAGCAACCAAGTAGGGCGGGGGGCCGGTGAGCAGTTCTTC
size: few; V: TRBV5-1; D: .; J: TRBJ2-7; CDR3: CASSLVGRDEQYF; DNA: TGCGCCAGCAGCTTGGTGGGCAGGGACGAGCAGTACTTC
size: .; V: TRBV19; D: TRBD1; J: TRBJ1-5; CDR3: CASSIGQGARQPQHF; DNA: TGTGCCAGTAGTATAGGCCAGGGGGCACGGCAGCCCCAGCATTTT
size: .; V: TRBV4-1; D: TRBD2; J: TRBJ2-1; CDR3: CASSLKRDSTYNEQFF; DNA: TGCGCCAGCAGCCTTAAGCGGGATAGCACCTACAATGAGCAGTTCTTC
size: .; V: TRBV7-9; D: .; J: TRBJ1-4; CDR3: CASSLAGAEKLFF; DNA: TGTGCCAGCAGCTTAGCAGGAGCCGAAAAACTGTTTTTT
size: .; V: TRBV18; D: .; J: TRBJ1-4; CDR3: CASSPPGEEKLFF; DNA: TGTGCCAGCTCACCACCGGGAGAGGAAAAACTGTTTTTT
size: once; V: TRBV7-2; D: TRBD1; J: TRBJ2-1; CDR3: CASSPTGEVGQFF; DNA: TGTGCCAGCAGCCCGACAGGGGAGGTGGGACAGTTCTTC
size: few; V: TRBV19; D: TRBD2; J: TRBJ2-1; CDR3: CASSIESSGGYNEQFF; DNA: TGTGCCAGTAGTATAGAGAGTAGCGGGGGCTACAATGAGCAGTTCTTC
size: .; V: TRBV5-1; D: TRBD1; J: TRBJ1-2; CDR3: CASSSGTGDGYTF; DNA: TGCGCCAGCAGCTCCGGGACAGGGGACGGCTACACCTTC
size: few; V: TRBV6-5; D: TRBD1; J: TRBJ1-2; CDR3: CASRRDRGDYGYTF; DNA: TGTGCCAGCAGGAGGGACAGGGGAGACTATGGCTACACCTTC
size: .; V: TRBV21-1; D: .; J: TRBJ2-1; CDR3: CASRWGAGGPGEQFF; DNA: TGTGCCAGCAGGTGGGGAGCGGGAGGGCCGGGCGAGCAGTTCTTC
size: few; V: TRBV4-1; D: TRBD1; J: TRBJ1-3; CDR3: CASSQGRVGQGRSSGNTIYF; DNA: TGCGCCAGCAGCCAAGGGCGGGTGGGACAGGGCAGATCCTCTGGAAACACCATATATTTT
size: few; V: TRBV6-1; D: TRBD2; J: TRBJ2-1; CDR3: CASSEGLAGGNEQFF; DNA: TGTGCCAGCAGTGAAGGACTAGCGGGAGGGAATGAGCAGTTCTTC
size: .; V: TRBV19; D: TRBD1; J: TRBJ2-4; CDR3: CASSIRGQGVEAKNIQYF; DNA: TGTGCCAGTAGTATCAGAGGACAGGGGGTCGAAGCCAAAAACATTCAGTACTTC
size: .; V: TRBV30; D: .; J: TRBJ2-1; CDR3: CARGSSYNEQFF; DNA: TGTGCCAGAGGAAGCTCCTACAATGAGCAGTTCTTC
size: .; V: TRBV27; D: .; J: TRBJ2-7; CDR3: CASSLIETGYEQYF; DNA: TGTGCCAGCAGTCTCATCGAGACAGGCTACGAGCAGTACTTC
size: .; V: TRBV7-6; D: .; J: TRBJ1-2; CDR3: CASSPGNGGYTF; DNA: TGTGCCAGCAGCCCAGGGAACGGTGGCTACACCTTC
size: few; V: TRBV5-4; D: .; J: TRBJ2-3; CDR3: CASSPEESDTQYF; DNA: TGTGCCAGCAGCCCCGAGGAATCGGATACGCAGTATTTT
size: .; V: TRBV6-5; D: .; J: TRBJ2-3; CDR3: CASSVPSTDTQYF; DNA: TGTGCCAGTTCGGTGCCTAGCACAGATACGCAGTATTTT
size: few; V: TRBV6-4; D: TRBD2; J: TRBJ2-4; CDR3: CASSEGSGKGSDIQYF; DNA: TGTGCCAGCAGTGAGGGTAGCGGGAAAGGGTCGGACATTCAGTACTTC
size: .; V: TRBV5-1; D: TRBD1; J: TRBJ1-4; CDR3: CASSRPGTGAEKLFF; DNA: TGCGCCAGCAGCCGCCCCGGGACAGGGGCTGAAAAACTGTTTTTT
size: .; V: TRBV5-4; D: TRBD1; J: TRBJ1-1; CDR3: CASSLNGDRFHTEAFF; DNA: TGTGCCAGCAGCCTAAACGGGGACAGATTCCACACTGAAGCTTTCTTT
size: .; V: TRBV18; D: .; J: TRBJ1-5; CDR3: CASSLGAGSNQPQHF; DNA: TGTGCCAGCTCACTGGGGGCTGGTAGCAATCAGCCCCAGCATTTT
size: .; V: TRBV18; D: .; J: TRBJ1-2; CDR3: CASSDQRGGRGDGYTF; DNA: TGTGCCAGCTCAGACCAACGGGGCGGTCGCGGGGATGGCTACACCTTC
size: .; V: TRBV11-2; D: TRBD2; J: TRBJ2-4; CDR3: CASSSSRLRGGNIQYF; DNA: TGTGCCAGCAGCTCCTCCCGCCTGAGGGGAGGGAACATTCAGTACTTC
size: .; V: TRBV25-1; D: TRBD1; J: TRBJ2-6; CDR3: CASSGTGAGANVLTF; DNA: TGTGCCAGCAGCGGGACAGGGGCTGGGGCCAACGTCCTGACTTTC